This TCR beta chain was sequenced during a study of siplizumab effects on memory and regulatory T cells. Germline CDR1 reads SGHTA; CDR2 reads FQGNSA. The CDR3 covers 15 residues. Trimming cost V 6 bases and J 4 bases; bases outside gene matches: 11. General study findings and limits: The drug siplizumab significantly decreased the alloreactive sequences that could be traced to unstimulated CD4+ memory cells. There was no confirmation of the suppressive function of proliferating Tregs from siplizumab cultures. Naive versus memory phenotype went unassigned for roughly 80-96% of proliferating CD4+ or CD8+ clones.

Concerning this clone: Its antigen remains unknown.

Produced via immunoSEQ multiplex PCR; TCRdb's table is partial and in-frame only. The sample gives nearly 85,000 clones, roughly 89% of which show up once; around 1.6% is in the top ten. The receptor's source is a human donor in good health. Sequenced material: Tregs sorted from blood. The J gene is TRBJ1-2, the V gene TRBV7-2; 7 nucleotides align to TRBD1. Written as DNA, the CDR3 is TGTGCCAGCAGTTCAAGACAGGGAGGGACCTATGGCTACACCTTC. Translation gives CASSSRQGGTYGYTF.